Listed below are T cell receptor beta chains from one sample, sequenced in a study of Graves' ophthalmopathy and Graves' hyperthyroidism. A single record per CDR3 protein comes from TCRdb applying MiXCR to the multiplex PCR reads. The sample yields hundreds of thousands of distinct CDR3 sequences, under 50% seen once. The sample consisted of peripheral blood. These receptors all come from an adult man with Graves' ophthalmopathy. The CDR3 runs from the conserved cysteine through the conserved F or W. Each record gives: CDR3 DNA, CDR3 protein, V gene, clone size, D gene, J gene. D genes are given only for firm matches. A row's size may be missing; if present it is once, few, many or a size class.

CDR3 DNA: TGCAGTGCTAGAGAACGGGACAGGAGCCTCCCTAGCTATCAGCCCCAGCATTTT; CDR3 protein: CSARERDRSLPSYQPQHF; V gene: TRBV20-1; clone size: .; D gene: TRBD1; J gene: TRBJ1-5
CDR3 DNA: TGTGCCAGCAGCGGATGGGGACAGGGATCGAACACCGGGGAGCTGTTTTTT; CDR3 protein: CASSGWGQGSNTGELFF; V gene: TRBV9; clone size: .; D gene: TRBD1; J gene: TRBJ2-2
CDR3 DNA: TGCAGCGTTGGCGAGGGGGAGCTGTTTTTT; CDR3 protein: CSVGEGELFF; V gene: TRBV29-1; clone size: .; D gene: .; J gene: TRBJ2-2
CDR3 DNA: TGCAGCTTTGGGGACAGAGGCTATGGCTACACCTTC; CDR3 protein: CSFGDRGYGYTF; V gene: TRBV29-1; clone size: .; D gene: TRBD1; J gene: TRBJ1-2
CDR3 DNA: TGCGCCAGCAGTACGACAGGGGGCAACGTCCTGACTTTC; CDR3 protein: CASSTTGGNVLTF; V gene: TRBV10-2; clone size: .; D gene: TRBD1; J gene: TRBJ2-6
CDR3 DNA: TGTGCCAGCAGCCTAATCGGGAGAGCCCAGTACTTC; CDR3 protein: CASSLIGRAQYF; V gene: TRBV3-1; clone size: few; D gene: .; J gene: TRBJ2-5
CDR3 DNA: TGCAGCAGTACGGACAGGGATGGCTACACCTTC; CDR3 protein: CSSTDRDGYTF; V gene: TRBV29-1; clone size: .; D gene: TRBD1; J gene: TRBJ1-2
CDR3 DNA: TGTGCCTGGAGTCAGGGTGGCTACGAGCAGTACTTC; CDR3 protein: CAWSQGGYEQYF; V gene: TRBV30; clone size: few; D gene: .; J gene: TRBJ2-7
CDR3 DNA: TGCAGCGTTGAAGATGGGATGCCGGGGGCCAACGTCCTGACTTTC; CDR3 protein: CSVEDGMPGANVLTF; V gene: TRBV29-1; clone size: .; D gene: .; J gene: TRBJ2-6
CDR3 DNA: TGCAGCGTTGAGGAATTGTGGCCCACCGGGGAGCTGTTTTTT; CDR3 protein: CSVEELWPTGELFF; V gene: TRBV29-1; clone size: many; D gene: .; J gene: TRBJ2-2
CDR3 DNA: TGTGCCAGCAGTTTGGCCAGGGGACAGACCTACGAGCAGTACTTC; CDR3 protein: CASSLARGQTYEQYF; V gene: TRBV2; clone size: few; D gene: TRBD1; J gene: TRBJ2-7
CDR3 DNA: TGTGCCAGCAGTTACTTCGGGGGTTACAATCAGCCCCAGCATTTT; CDR3 protein: CASSYFGGYNQPQHF; V gene: TRBV6-2/TRBV6-3; clone size: few; D gene: .; J gene: TRBJ1-5
CDR3 DNA: TGTGCCACCAGTGACCCCGGGACAGGGGGCCTGAGCTCCTATAATTCACCCCTCCACTTT; CDR3 protein: CATSDPGTGGLSSYNSPLHF; V gene: TRBV24-1; clone size: .; D gene: TRBD1; J gene: TRBJ1-6
CDR3 DNA: TGTGCCAGCAGCCAAGGATTCGCGCAGGGCGGTAGGTCGGCCTCTTTCAATCAGCCCCAGCATTTT; CDR3 protein: CASSQGFAQGGRSASFNQPQHF; V gene: TRBV4-2; clone size: .; D gene: .; J gene: TRBJ1-5
CDR3 DNA: TGTGCCACCAGCAGAGATCGTTCTAGAGGAGAGACCCAGTACTTC; CDR3 protein: CATSRDRSRGETQYF; V gene: TRBV15; clone size: many; D gene: .; J gene: TRBJ2-5
CDR3 DNA: TGTGCCAGCAGGGGCCCTAACACTGAAGCTTTCTTT; CDR3 protein: CASRGPNTEAFF; V gene: TRBV25-1; clone size: once; D gene: .; J gene: TRBJ1-1
CDR3 DNA: TGTGCCAGCACCACTCGGGTCGGGGTTTCACCCCTCCACTTT; CDR3 protein: CASTTRVGVSPLHF; V gene: TRBV7-2; clone size: many; D gene: .; J gene: TRBJ1-6
CDR3 DNA: TGTGCCAGCAGCGGCAGCTCTGAAGCTTTCTTT; CDR3 protein: CASSGSSEAFF; V gene: TRBV7-9; clone size: .; D gene: .; J gene: TRBJ1-1
CDR3 DNA: TGTGCCATCAGTGGCTTAGGGACAGGGGACGGCTACACCTTC; CDR3 protein: CAISGLGTGDGYTF; V gene: TRBV10-3; clone size: many; D gene: TRBD1; J gene: TRBJ1-2
CDR3 DNA: TGTGCCAGCAGTCCAGACAGGGGCGCATCTCTTAACTATGGCTACACCTTC; CDR3 protein: CASSPDRGASLNYGYTF; V gene: TRBV6-5; clone size: .; D gene: TRBD1; J gene: TRBJ1-2
CDR3 DNA: TGTGCCAGCAGCCTAGCGGGAGTCTCAGATACGCAGTATTTT; CDR3 protein: CASSLAGVSDTQYF; V gene: TRBV2; clone size: .; D gene: TRBD2; J gene: TRBJ2-3
CDR3 DNA: TGCAGTGCGAGGGACAGGGCCTACGAGCAGTACTTC; CDR3 protein: CSARDRAYEQYF; V gene: TRBV20-1; clone size: many; D gene: TRBD1; J gene: TRBJ2-7